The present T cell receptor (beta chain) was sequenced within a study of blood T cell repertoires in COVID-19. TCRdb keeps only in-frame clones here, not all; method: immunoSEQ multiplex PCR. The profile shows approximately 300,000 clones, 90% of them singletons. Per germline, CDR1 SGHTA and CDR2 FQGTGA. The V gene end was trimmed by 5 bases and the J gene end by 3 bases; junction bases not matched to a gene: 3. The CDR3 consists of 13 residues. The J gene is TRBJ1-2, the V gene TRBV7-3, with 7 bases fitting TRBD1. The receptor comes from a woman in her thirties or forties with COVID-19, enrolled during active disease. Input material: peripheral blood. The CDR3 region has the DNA TGTGCCAGCAGCCCCCAGGGGGACTATGGCTACACCTTC. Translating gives CASSPQGDYGYTF.